This T cell receptor beta chain was captured by sequencing in a study of T cell repertoires in cytomegalovirus infection. This clonotype came up once. The antigen is undetermined. This CDR3 has 13 amino acids. The germline V gene has CDR1 DFQATT and CDR2 SNEGSKA (reference sequence). TCRdb fed the reads into MiXCR, producing one record per CDR3 protein. The sample has about 700,000 distinct CDR3 sequences; approximately 33% are singletons. The study's findings and limits: What dominated the ex vivo response were HLA-C-restricted CMV-specific TCR beta clonotypes.

The specimen comprised cultured PBMCs, sampled from culture after CMV antigen stimulation. The clonotype originates from a human donor in good health (CMV status not recorded). Some clones in this sample may be carry-over from other donors' samples. The chain links TRBV20-1 to TRBJ1-5; TRBD1 matches 8 bases. The DNA for the CDR3 is TGCAGCGGAGGACAGGGAAGCAATCAGCCCCAGCATTTT. This gives the protein CSGGQGSNQPQHF.